The 4 T cell receptor beta chains in this list originate from one sample, sequenced in a study of T-cell reconstitution after alpha-beta-depleted transplantation in children. Preparing the TCRbeta library involved the use of unique molecular identifiers. Each CDR3 protein is one row after TCRdb ran MiXCR on the PCR reads. The sample lists around 490,000 distinct CDR3 sequences, approximately 10% occurring once. Here the sequenced sample was PBMCs, mostly from graft donor cells, taken 180 days after TCRalphabeta/CD19-depleted stem cell transplant. These receptors were collected from a female patient between 2 and 15 years old who had a stem cell transplant for aplastic anemia, so the T cells may come from the graft donor.

V and J are TRBV28 and TRBJ2-7; 7 bases match TRBD1. CDR1 and CDR2 from the germline V gene are MDHEN and SYDVKM. The V gene end was trimmed by 5 bases and the J gene end by 6 bases; junction bases not matched to a gene: 10. This CDR3 region has 14 residues. The CDR3 reads CASSIGTAFFEQYV. Here the CDR3 DNA reads TGTGCCAGCAGTATCGGGACAGCCTTCTTCGAGCAGTACGTC.

The V gene is TRBV13, the J gene TRBJ2-7; D remains unclear. Germline values: CDR1 PRHDT, CDR2 FYEKMQ (reference sequence). The CDR3 has 15 amino acids. V shed 6 bases and J shed 0 bases, with 15 bases lying between them. The CDR3 coding sequence is TGTGCCAGCAGTCGACCGACCCTCAACTCCTACGAGCAGTACTTC. Protein: CASSRPTLNSYEQYF.

A note on this clonotype: An end of the junction does not agree with germline; a read error may underlie this. V and J are TRBV2 and TRBJ2-7; D may be TRBD1 (6 bases). The CDR3 is made up of 13 amino acids. Germline V gene sequence: CDR1 SNHLY, CDR2 FYNNEI. Here the CDR3 DNA reads TGTGCCAGCAGTGCCCGGGACACCTACGCGCAGTACTTC. It specifies CASSARDTYAQYF. Filled out from reference TRBV2 and TRBJ2-7, the complete variable domain reads EPEVTQTPSHQVTQMGQEVILRCVPISNHLYFYWYRQILGQKVEFLVSFYNNEISEKSEIFDDQFSVERPDGSNFTLKIRSTKLEDSAMYFCASSARDTYAQYFGPGTRLTVT.

This clonotype has just a few counts. The rearrangement joins TRBV4-2 to TRBJ2-1, with 7 bases aligning to TRBD1. This CDR3 comprises 16 residues. Germline V lookup: CDR1 LGHNA, CDR2 YNFKEQ. V lost 3 bases and J lost 4; bases outside the gene matches: 9. This chain's CDR3 is CASSQADRDPYNEQFF. CDR3 bases: TGTGCCAGCAGCCAGGCTGACAGGGACCCTTACAATGAGCAGTTCTTC.